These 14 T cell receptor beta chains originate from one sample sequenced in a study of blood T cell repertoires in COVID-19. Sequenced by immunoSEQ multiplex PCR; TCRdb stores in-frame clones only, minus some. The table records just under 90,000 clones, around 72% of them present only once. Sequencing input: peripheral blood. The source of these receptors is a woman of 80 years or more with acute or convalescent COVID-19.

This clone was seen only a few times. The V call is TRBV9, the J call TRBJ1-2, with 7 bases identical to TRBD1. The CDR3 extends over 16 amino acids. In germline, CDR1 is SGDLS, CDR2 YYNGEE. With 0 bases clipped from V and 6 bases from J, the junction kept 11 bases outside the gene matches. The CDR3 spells CASSVESDRVPDGYTF. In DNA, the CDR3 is TGTGCCAGCAGCGTAGAGTCCGACAGGGTCCCGGATGGCTACACCTTC.

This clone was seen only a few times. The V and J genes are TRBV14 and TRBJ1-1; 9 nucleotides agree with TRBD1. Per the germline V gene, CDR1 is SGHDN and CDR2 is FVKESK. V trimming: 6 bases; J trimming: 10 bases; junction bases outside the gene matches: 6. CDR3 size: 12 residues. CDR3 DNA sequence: TGTGCCAGCAGGCGCGGGACAGGGTTAGCTTTCTTT. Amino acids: CASRRGTGLAFF. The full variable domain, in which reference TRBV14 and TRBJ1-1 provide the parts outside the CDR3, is EAGVTQFPSHSVIEKGQTVTLRCDPISGHDNLYWYRRVMGKEIKFLLHFVKESKQDESGMPNNRFLAERTGGTYSTLKVQPAELEDSGVYFCASRRGTGLAFFGQGTRLTVV.

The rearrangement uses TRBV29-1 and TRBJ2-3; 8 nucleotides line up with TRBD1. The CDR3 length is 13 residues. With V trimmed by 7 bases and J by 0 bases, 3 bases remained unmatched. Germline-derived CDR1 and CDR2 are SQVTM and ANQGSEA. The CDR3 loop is CSAWTGSTDTQYF. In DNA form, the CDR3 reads TGCAGCGCCTGGACAGGGAGCACAGATACGCAGTATTTT.

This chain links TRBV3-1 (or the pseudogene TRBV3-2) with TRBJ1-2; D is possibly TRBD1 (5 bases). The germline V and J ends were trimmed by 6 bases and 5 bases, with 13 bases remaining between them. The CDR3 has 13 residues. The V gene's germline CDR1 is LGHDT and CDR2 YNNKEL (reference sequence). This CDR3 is CASSVRQHYGYTF. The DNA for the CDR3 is TGTGCCAGCAGTGTTCGACAGCATTATGGCTACACCTTC.

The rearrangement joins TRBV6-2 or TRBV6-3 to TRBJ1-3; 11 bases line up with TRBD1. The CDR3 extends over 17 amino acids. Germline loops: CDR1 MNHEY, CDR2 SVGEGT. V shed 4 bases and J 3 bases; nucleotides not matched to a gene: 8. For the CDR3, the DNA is TGTGCCAGCAGTTCCGGACAGGGGGCTACCAGTGGAAACACCATATATTTT. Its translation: CASSSGQGATSGNTIYF.

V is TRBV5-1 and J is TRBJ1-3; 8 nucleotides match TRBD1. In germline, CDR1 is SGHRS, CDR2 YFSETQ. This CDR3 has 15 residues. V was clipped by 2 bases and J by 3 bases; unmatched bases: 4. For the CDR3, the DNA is TGCGCCAGCAGCTTCTCCGGGACAGGTGGAAACACCATATATTTT. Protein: CASSFSGTGGNTIYF.

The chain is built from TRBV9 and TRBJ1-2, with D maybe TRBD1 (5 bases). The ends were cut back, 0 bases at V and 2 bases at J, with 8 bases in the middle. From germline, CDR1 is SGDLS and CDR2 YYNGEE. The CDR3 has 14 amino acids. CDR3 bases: TGTGCCAGCAGCGTAGTACAGGCGAACTATGGCTACACCTTC. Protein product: CASSVVQANYGYTF.

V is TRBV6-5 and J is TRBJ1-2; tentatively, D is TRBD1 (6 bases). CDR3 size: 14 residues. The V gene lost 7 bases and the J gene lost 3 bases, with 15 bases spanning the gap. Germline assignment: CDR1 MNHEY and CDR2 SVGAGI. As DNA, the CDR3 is TGTGCCAGCACCGCACCAGGGGCCCACTATGGCTACACCTTC. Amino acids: CASTAPGAHYGYTF.

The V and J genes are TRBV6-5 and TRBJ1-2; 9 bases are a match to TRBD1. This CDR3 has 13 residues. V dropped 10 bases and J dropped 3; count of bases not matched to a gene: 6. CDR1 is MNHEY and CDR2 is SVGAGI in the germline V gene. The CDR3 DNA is TGTGCCACCCAGGACAGGGGTCACTATGGCTACACCTTC. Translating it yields CATQDRGHYGYTF.

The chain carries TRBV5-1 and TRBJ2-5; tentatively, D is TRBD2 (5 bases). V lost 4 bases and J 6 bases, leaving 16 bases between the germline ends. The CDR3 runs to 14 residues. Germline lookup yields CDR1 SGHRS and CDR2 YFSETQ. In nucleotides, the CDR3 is TGCGCCAGCAGCCCGCCGGGATTCGTGCAGACCCAGTACTTC. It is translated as CASSPPGFVQTQYF. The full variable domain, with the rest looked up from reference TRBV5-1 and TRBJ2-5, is KAGVTQTPRYLIKTRGQQVTLSCSPISGHRSVSWYQQTPGQGLQFLFEYFSETQRNKGNFPGRFSGRQFSNSRSEMNVSTLELGDSALYLCASSPPGFVQTQYFGPGTRLLVL.

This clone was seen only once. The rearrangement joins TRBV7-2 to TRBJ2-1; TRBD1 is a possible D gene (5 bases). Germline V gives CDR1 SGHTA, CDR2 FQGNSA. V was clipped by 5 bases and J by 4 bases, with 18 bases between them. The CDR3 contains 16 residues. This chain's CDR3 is CASSRQGIGIYNEQFF. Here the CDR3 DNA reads TGTGCCAGCAGCCGTCAGGGAATAGGCATTTACAATGAGCAGTTCTTC.

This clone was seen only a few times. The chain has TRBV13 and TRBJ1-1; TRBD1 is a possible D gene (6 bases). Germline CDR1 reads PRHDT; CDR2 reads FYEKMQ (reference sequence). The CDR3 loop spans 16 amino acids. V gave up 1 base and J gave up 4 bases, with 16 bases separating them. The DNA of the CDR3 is TGTGCCAGCAGCTTAGTTTACAGGGATTGGGGCACTGAAGCTTTCTTT. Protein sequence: CASSLVYRDWGTEAFF.

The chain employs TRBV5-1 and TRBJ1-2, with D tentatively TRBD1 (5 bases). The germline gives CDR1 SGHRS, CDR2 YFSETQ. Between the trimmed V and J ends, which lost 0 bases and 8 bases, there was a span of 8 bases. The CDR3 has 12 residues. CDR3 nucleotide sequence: TGCGCCAGCAGCTTGGACAGGCTAGGCTACACCTTC. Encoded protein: CASSLDRLGYTF. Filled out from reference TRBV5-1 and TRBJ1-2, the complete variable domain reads KAGVTQTPRYLIKTRGQQVTLSCSPISGHRSVSWYQQTPGQGLQFLFEYFSETQRNKGNFPGRFSGRQFSNSRSEMNVSTLELGDSALYLCASSLDRLGYTFGSGTRLTVV.

The CDR3 DNA follows: TGTGCCAGCAGTTTAGATAGCTATAATGAAAAACTGTTTTTT. Translation: CASSLDSYNEKLFF. V usage is TRBV28 and J usage is TRBJ1-4, with no clear D. Germline V gene sequence: CDR1 MDHEN, CDR2 SYDVKM. The CDR3 consists of 14 residues. Trimming stripped 2 bases from V and 4 bases from J, with 8 bases between.